This TCR beta chain was documented in a study of blood T cells in healthy people across ages. A J-beta primer mix and a sample-barcoded 5' primer were used in a second PCR of about 7 to 12 cycles. Any given sample supplied a minimum of 3 million CDR3-containing paired-end reads. MiXCR, applied by TCRdb to the 5' RACE reads, yields one record per CDR3 protein. The sample lists around 800,000 distinct CDR3 sequences, 20% to 30% seen once, with 3% in the top ten. CDR1 and CDR2 from the germline V gene are SNHLY and FYNNEI. This CDR3 is built from 13 residues. V lost 6 bases, J lost 8 bases, and 16 bases lay in between. Each donor had approximately 10 milliliters of peripheral blood drawn. The same data also went into a second study, on T cells of mothers and their children. That source reports: Second-PCR amplification with M1S added sample barcodes and 2-4 random nucleotides. The TCR beta CDR3 read count exceeded 8.5 million for each mother and was several million for each child.

V gene TRBV2 combines with J gene TRBJ1-1; the D gene is possibly TRBD1 (5 bases). Sample: blood. The source of this sequence is a boy younger than 18 in good health. The CDR3 protein is CASSGGLTSEAFF. CDR3 sequence (DNA): TGTGCCAGCAGCGGGGGGTTGACCAGCGAAGCTTTCTTT.